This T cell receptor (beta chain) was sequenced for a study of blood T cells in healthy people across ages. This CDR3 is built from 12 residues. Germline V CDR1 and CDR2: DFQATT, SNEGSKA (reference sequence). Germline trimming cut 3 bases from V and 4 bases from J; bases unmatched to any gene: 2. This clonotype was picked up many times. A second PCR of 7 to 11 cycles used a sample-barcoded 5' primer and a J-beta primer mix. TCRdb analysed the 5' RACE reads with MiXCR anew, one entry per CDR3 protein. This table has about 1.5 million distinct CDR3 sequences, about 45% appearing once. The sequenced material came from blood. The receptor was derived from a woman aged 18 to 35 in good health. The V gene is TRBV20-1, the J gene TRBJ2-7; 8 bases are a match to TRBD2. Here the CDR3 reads CSASEREYEQYF. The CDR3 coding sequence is TGCAGTGCTAGTGAGCGGGAGTACGAGCAGTACTTC.